The TCR beta chain described here comes from a study of cytomegalovirus exposure and HLA in healthy donors. Study-wide points: When presence/absence was analysed, sequencing depth was taken to be roughly uniform across donors. The study found most TCR sequences rare, yet found some public TCRs in many donors. A later analysis linked more than 15,000 TCR beta sequences to HLA alleles at 0.05 false discovery rate. A later analysis found most CMV-associated TCR beta chains apparently HLA-restricted.

This clone has more than one count but fewer than ten. Its antigen is currently unknown. V was cut by 0 bases and J by 4 bases, with 9 bases left in between. Germline V CDR1 and CDR2: MGHRA, YSYEKL. The CDR3 has 14 residues. The study ran its PCR with 60 Vbeta and 13 Jbeta primers. The table came from immunoSEQ multiplex PCR; TCRdb's copy has only in-frame clones and leaves some out. The repertoire holds roughly 100,000 clones, with over 65% as singletons. This chain links TRBV4-1 with TRBJ1-1; the D is unclear. The sequence came from a man aged 35 to 55 in good health and CMV-seronegative. Specimen: PBMCs. CDR3 coding DNA: TGCGCCAGCAGCCAAGATATCCCCCTCACTGAAGCTTTCTTT. Translating it yields CASSQDIPLTEAFF.